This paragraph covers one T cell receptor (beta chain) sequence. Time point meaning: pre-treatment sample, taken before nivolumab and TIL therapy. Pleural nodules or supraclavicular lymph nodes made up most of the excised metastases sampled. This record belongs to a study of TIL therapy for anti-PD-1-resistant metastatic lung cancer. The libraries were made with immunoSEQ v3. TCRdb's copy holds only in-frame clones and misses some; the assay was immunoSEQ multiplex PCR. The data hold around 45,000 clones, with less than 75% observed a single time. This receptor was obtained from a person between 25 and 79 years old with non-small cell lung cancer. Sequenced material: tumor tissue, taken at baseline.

The CDR3 DNA reads as TGTGCCAGCAGTTTACAGGGTACCAAGCAGTACTTC. Translation: CASSLQGTKQYF. This chain connects TRBV27 to TRBJ2-7, with D possibly being TRBD1 (5 bases). This CDR3 is 12 amino acids long. Germline lookup yields CDR1 MNHEY and CDR2 SMNVEV (reference sequence). V was clipped by 2 bases and J by 8 bases, with 10 bases between them.